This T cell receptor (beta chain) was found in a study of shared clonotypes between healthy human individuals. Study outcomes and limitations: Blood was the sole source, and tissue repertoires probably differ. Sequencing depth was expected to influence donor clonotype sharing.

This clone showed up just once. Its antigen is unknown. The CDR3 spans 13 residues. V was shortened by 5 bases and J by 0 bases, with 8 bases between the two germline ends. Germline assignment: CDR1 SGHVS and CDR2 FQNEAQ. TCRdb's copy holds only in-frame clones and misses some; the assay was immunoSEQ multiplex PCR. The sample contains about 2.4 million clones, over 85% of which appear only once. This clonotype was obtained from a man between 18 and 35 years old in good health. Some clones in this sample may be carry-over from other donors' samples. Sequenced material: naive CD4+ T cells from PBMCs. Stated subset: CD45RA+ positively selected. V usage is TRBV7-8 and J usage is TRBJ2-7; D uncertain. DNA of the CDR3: TGTGCCAGCAGCCCCAGTACCTCCTACGAGCAGTACTTC. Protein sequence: CASSPSTSYEQYF.